These 2 T cell receptor beta chains came from one sample sequenced in a study of shared clonotypes between healthy human individuals. Generated by immunoSEQ multiplex PCR, the TCRdb table keeps only in-frame clones and is missing some. The table shows over a million clones, with approximately 80% occurring only once. The sample comprised memory CD4+ T cells from PBMCs. Subset of the sample: CD45RA-negative fraction. These receptors originate from a man aged 18 to 29 in good health. Some clones in this sample may be carry-over from other donors' samples.

This clone was observed once. The chain has TRBV7-6 and TRBJ2-1; D possibly corresponds to TRBD1 (5 bases). From germline, CDR1 is SGHVS and CDR2 FNYEAQ. Between the trimmed V and J ends, which lost 5 bases and 8 bases, there was a span of 13 bases. The CDR3 sequence is 13 residues long. CDR3 protein: CASSLNGADEQFF. CDR3 nucleotides: TGTGCCAGCAGCCTGAATGGGGCGGATGAGCAGTTCTTC.

This clone has only a few counts. The gene calls are TRBV9 and TRBJ2-3; 13 bases are a match to TRBD2. There are 16 residues in the CDR3. V shed 5 bases, J shed 5 bases, and the junction held 8 bases outside the gene matches. CDR1 SGDLS and CDR2 YYNGEE come from the germline V gene. The CDR3 DNA sequence: TGTGCCAGCAGTCCCCGACTAGCGGGAGGCGAAGATACGCAGTATTTT. It translates to CASSPRLAGGEDTQYF.